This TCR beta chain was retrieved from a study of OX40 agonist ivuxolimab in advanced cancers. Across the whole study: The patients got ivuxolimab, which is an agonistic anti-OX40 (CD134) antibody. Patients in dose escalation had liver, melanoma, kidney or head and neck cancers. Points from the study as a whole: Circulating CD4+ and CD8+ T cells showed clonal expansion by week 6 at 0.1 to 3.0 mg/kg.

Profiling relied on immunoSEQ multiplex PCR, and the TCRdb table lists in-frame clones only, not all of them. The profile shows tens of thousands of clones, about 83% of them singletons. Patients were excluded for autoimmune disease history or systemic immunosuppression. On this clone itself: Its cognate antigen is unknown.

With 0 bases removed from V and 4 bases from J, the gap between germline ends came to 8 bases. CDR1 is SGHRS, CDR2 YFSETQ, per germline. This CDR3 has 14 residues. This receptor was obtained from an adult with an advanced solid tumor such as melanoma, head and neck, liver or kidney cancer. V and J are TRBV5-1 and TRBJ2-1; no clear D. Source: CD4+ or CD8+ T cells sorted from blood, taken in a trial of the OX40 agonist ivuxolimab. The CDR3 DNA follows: TGCGCCAGCAGCTTGGCCTGGCAATACAATGAGCAGTTCTTC. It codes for CASSLAWQYNEQFF.